These 21 T cell receptor beta chains were sequenced from one sample in a study of T cell responses to AZD1222 COVID-19 vaccine. Assay: immunoSEQ multiplex PCR; the TCRdb copy retains only in-frame clones and omits some. This repertoire shows about 140,000 clones, more than 80% found once; its top ten account for about 2.7%. The source was peripheral blood, collected on day 0 of AZD1222 vaccination. The receptors come from an adult in good health.

The chain uses TRBV27 and TRBJ2-1, with a possible D match to TRBD2 (7 bases). This CDR3 spans 16 amino acids. V dropped 6 bases and J dropped 10 bases, with 25 bases sitting between them. The germline CDR1 and CDR2 sequences are MNHEY and SMNVEV (reference sequence). CDR3 in DNA: TGTGCCAGCAGCCCTATTATGGGGGGGGGCCCCCGGGAGCAGTTCTTC. It encodes CASSPIMGGGPREQFF.

The V and J genes are TRBV5-1 and TRBJ1-6; D uncertain. The CDR3 length is 13 residues. The V gene lost 6 bases and the J gene lost 8 bases, with 12 bases spanning the gap. Per the germline V gene, CDR1 is SGHRS and CDR2 is YFSETQ. The CDR3 region is CASKGGWDSPLHF. The CDR3 DNA reads as TGCGCCAGCAAGGGCGGCTGGGATTCACCCCTCCACTTT.

The chain combines TRBV24-1 with TRBJ2-1; 8 nucleotides align to TRBD1. V shed 3 bases, J shed 4 bases, and the junction held 7 bases outside the gene matches. Germline values: CDR1 KGHDR, CDR2 SFDVKD. This CDR3 has 16 amino acids. The CDR3 coding sequence is TGTGCCACCAGTGATCCGACAGGGGCGAATTACAATGAGCAGTTCTTC. Translation gives CATSDPTGANYNEQFF.

J is TRBJ2-1 and V is TRBV6-2 or TRBV6-3; TRBD1 aligns across 8 bases. Germline V CDR1 and CDR2: MNHEY, SVGEGT. With 5 bases clipped from V and 6 bases from J, the junction kept 9 bases outside the gene matches. The CDR3 extends over 15 amino acids. CDR3 in amino acids: CASSEDRVPFNEQFF. CDR3 in DNA: TGTGCCAGCAGTGAGGACAGGGTTCCTTTCAATGAGCAGTTCTTC.

Only a few counts were recorded for this clone. The V and J genes are TRBV9 and TRBJ2-3; weak D call: TRBD2 (5 bases). V dropped 0 bases and J dropped 6 bases, with 14 bases sitting between them. The CDR3 loop spans 15 amino acids. The germline V gene has CDR1 SGDLS and CDR2 YYNGEE. The CDR3 nucleotides read TGTGCCAGCAGCGTAGTGTCTAGCATATTGGATACGCAGTATTTT. This translates into CASSVVSSILDTQYF.

The V and J genes are TRBV15 and TRBJ2-1, with D unresolved. Germline V gives CDR1 LNHNV, CDR2 YYDKDF (reference sequence). The V end lost 1 base, the J end lost 8 bases, and 15 bases lay between the germline ends. This CDR3 comprises 15 residues. DNA of the CDR3: TGTGCCACCAGCAGAGTCGGACCGACCGCCGATGAGCAGTTCTTC. Its protein is CATSRVGPTADEQFF.

The rearrangement joins TRBV7-2 to TRBJ2-7; 9 nucleotides line up with TRBD2. The CDR3 contains 15 residues. Per the germline V gene, CDR1 is SGHTA and CDR2 is FQGNSA. Trimming took 2 bases from V and 4 from J; bases not matched to a gene: 6. CDR3 sequence: CASSLNAGGLYEQYF. The CDR3 DNA follows: TGTGCCAGCAGCTTAAACGCGGGAGGGTTGTACGAGCAGTACTTC.

V gene TRBV21-1 combines with J gene TRBJ2-2; the DNA was not compared with TRBD2, the D call given in the table. TRBV21-1 is a recognized pseudogene. The CDR3 covers 20 residues. The CDR3 DNA sequence: TGTGCCAGCAGCAATCCTACCCGGGCGGGAGGGTCGACAGGGGCCGGGGAGCTGTTTTTT. Translation: CASSNPTRAGGSTGAGELFF.

The chain joins TRBV6-2 or TRBV6-3 to TRBJ1-2; TRBD1 is a possible D gene (5 bases). The V gene's germline CDR1 is MNHEY and CDR2 SVGEGT. V was pared by 6 bases and J by 2 bases, with 16 bases between. This CDR3 comprises 15 residues. Here the CDR3 reads CASSLPGFRNYGYTF. The CDR3, as DNA: TGTGCCAGCAGCCTCCCAGGGTTCAGAAACTATGGCTACACCTTC.

The chain has TRBV28 and TRBJ1-4, with D hard to call. This CDR3 comprises 15 residues. V lost 5 bases to trimming and J lost 5 bases, with 15 bases between them. CDR1 and CDR2 (germline): MDHEN, SYDVKM. The CDR3 DNA reads as TGTGCCAGCAGTCCCTACGGGGTTACCAATGAAAAACTGTTTTTT. Its protein product is CASSPYGVTNEKLFF.

The count of this clone is one. The V call is TRBV6-5, the J call TRBJ2-7; maybe TRBD1 (5 bases). Trimming took 2 bases from V and 4 from J, leaving 9 bases between them. The CDR3 is made up of 13 amino acids. In germline, CDR1 is MNHEY, CDR2 SVGAGI. The CDR3, as DNA: TGTGCCAGCAGTTACGACAGAAGTTACGAGCAGTACTTC. Translation gives CASSYDRSYEQYF.

This clone has a handful of counts. CDR3 residues: CASRPRTLGMGGTDTQYF. The CDR3 DNA sequence: TGTGCCAGCAGGCCCAGAACGCTAGGGATGGGGGGCACAGATACGCAGTATTTT. The chain employs TRBV3-1 (or the pseudogene TRBV3-2) and TRBJ2-3, with D perhaps being TRBD1 or TRBD2 (5 bases each). Per germline, CDR1 LGHDT and CDR2 YNNKEL (reference sequence). The V and J ends lost 6 bases and 1 base respectively, with 23 bases between them. This CDR3 is built from 18 residues.

The V and J genes are TRBV6-5 and TRBJ1-2; D ambiguous. The CDR3 has 14 amino acids. Per germline, CDR1 MNHEY and CDR2 SVGAGI. With 0 bases removed from V and 3 bases from J, the gap between germline ends came to 8 bases. DNA of the CDR3: TGTGCCAGCAGTTACTCGGGAGAATACTATGGCTACACCTTC. It specifies CASSYSGEYYGYTF.

The rearrangement joins TRBV15 to TRBJ1-6; D gene unclear. V was shortened by 0 bases and J by 7 bases, with 7 bases between the two germline ends. Per germline, CDR1 LNHNV and CDR2 YYDKDF (reference sequence). CDR3 length: 14 amino acids. The CDR3 is CATSRDTDNSPLHF. In nucleotides, the CDR3 is TGTGCCACCAGCAGAGACACGGACAATTCACCCCTCCACTTT.

J is TRBJ1-5 and V is TRBV19; 7 nucleotides align to TRBD1. The length of the CDR3 is 19 residues. CDR1 is LNHDA and CDR2 is SQIVND in the germline V gene (reference sequence). V lost 0 bases to trimming and J lost 6 bases; unmatched junction nucleotides: 17. This chain's CDR3 is CASSIDPPARGLSVQPQHF. The DNA for the CDR3 is TGTGCCAGTAGTATAGACCCTCCAGCGAGGGGGCTTTCTGTTCAGCCCCAGCATTTT.

The chain joins TRBV5-4 to TRBJ1-2; a possible D gene is TRBD1 (5 bases). V was pared by 1 base and J by 8 bases, with 18 bases between. This CDR3 region has 15 residues. Germline V gene sequence: CDR1 SGHNT, CDR2 YYREEE (reference sequence). The CDR3 DNA reads TGTGCCAGCAGCTTGCTGCAGGGAAGTGGGTCGGGCTACACCTTC. Its protein product is CASSLLQGSGSGYTF.

The rearrangement uses TRBV7-9 and TRBJ2-7; D might be TRBD2 (5 bases). CDR1 and CDR2 from the germline V gene are SEHNR and FQNEAQ (reference sequence). Trimming left V 5 bases short and J 7 bases short, with 15 bases between. This CDR3 has 13 residues. The CDR3 region is CASSHPELGEQYF. In DNA form, the CDR3 reads TGTGCCAGCAGCCACCCAGAACTAGGGGAGCAGTACTTC.

The J gene is TRBJ2-7, the V gene TRBV12-3 or TRBV12-4; D call uncertain. The V end lost 2 bases, the J end lost 4 bases, and 9 bases lay between the germline ends. The CDR3 loop spans 13 amino acids. Written as DNA, the CDR3 is TGTGCCAGCAGTTTACCCCCTGGATACGAGCAGTACTTC. Translated, it gives CASSLPPGYEQYF.

The CDR3 loop is CASSPLVTNEKLFF. CDR3 sequence (DNA): TGTGCCAGCAGCCCCCTCGTGACTAATGAAAAACTGTTTTTT. The V gene is TRBV7-9, the J gene TRBJ1-4; no clear D gene. The V and J ends lost 5 bases and 2 bases respectively, with 9 bases between them. Germline V gene data show CDR1 as SEHNR and CDR2 as FQNEAQ (reference sequence). The CDR3 length is 14 residues.

This chain uses TRBV11-2 with TRBJ1-1; D might be TRBD1 (6 bases). Germline CDR1 is SGHAT and CDR2 is FQNNGV. Trimming cost V 5 bases and J 4 bases, with 14 bases left between them. The CDR3 length is 14 residues. Here the CDR3 DNA reads TGTGCCAGCAGCCTGAACAGGGCGATCACTGAAGCTTTCTTT. Encoded protein: CASSLNRAITEAFF.

The chain couples TRBV5-1 to TRBJ2-7; D is possibly TRBD1 (6 bases). V lost 4 bases, J lost 3 bases, and 14 bases lay in between. This CDR3 is 14 amino acids long. Germline-derived CDR1 and CDR2 are SGHRS and YFSETQ. The CDR3, as DNA: TGCGCCAGCAGCCTCATCGTGACAGGCTACGAGCAGTACTTC. This gives the protein CASSLIVTGYEQYF.